Listed here is a single T cell receptor beta chain. One junction end does not reproduce the germline sequence, and a read error may be involved. Enrolment of Seattle patients took place during active infection, and they were followed longitudinally. This sample stems from a study of blood T cell repertoires in COVID-19. The wider study: Sites across the United States, Italy and Spain contributed samples from acute and convalescent COVID-19. T cells, B-cell-depleted T cells, or PBMCs provided the cDNA or gDNA that served as material.

Per the authors' pipeline: Estimation of nucleated cell counts was performed using reference gene primer amplification. Clones were read by immunoSEQ multiplex PCR, and TCRdb kept only the in-frame ones, dropping some. Clone size and V and J calls were adopted from that table, with D and trimming inferred from the DNA. This table has over 450,000 clones, roughly nine tenths appearing once. The V gene's germline CDR1 is MNHEY and CDR2 SMNVEV (reference sequence). The CDR3 sequence is 13 residues long. The sequence was obtained from a woman aged 50 to 60 with COVID-19, enrolled during active disease. The V and J genes are TRBV27 and TRBJ2-1, with D possibly matching TRBD2 (5 bases). Sequencing used peripheral blood. This CDR3 reads CAGSSAAVGEQFF. The CDR3 bases are TGTGCCGGCAGTTCAGCAGCGGTTGGCGAGCAGTTCTTC.